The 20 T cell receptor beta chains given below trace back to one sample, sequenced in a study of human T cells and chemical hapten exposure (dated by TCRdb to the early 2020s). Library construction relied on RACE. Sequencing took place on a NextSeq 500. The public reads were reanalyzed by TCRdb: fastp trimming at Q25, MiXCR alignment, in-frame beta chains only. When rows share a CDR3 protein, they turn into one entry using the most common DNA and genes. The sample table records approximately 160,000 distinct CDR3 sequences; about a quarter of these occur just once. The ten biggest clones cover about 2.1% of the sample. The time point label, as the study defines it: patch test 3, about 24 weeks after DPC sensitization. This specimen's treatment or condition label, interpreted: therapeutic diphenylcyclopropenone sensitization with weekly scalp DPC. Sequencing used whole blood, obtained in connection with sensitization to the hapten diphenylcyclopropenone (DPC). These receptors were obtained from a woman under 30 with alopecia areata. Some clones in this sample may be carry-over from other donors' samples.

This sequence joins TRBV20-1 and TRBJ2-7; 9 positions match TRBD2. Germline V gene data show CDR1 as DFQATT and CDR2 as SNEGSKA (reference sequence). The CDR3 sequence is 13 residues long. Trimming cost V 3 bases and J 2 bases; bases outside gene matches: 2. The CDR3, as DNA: TGCAGTGCTAGTGGCGGGAGGGCCTACGAGCAGTACTTC. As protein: CSASGGRAYEQYF.

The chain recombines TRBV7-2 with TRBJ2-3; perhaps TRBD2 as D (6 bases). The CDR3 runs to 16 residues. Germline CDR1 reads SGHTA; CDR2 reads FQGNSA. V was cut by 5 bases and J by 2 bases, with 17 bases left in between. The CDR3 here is CASSPGRGSPTDTQYF. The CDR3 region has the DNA TGTGCCAGCAGCCCGGGGCGGGGCTCCCCCACAGATACGCAGTATTTT.

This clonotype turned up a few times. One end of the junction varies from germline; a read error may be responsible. This chain's CDR3 is CASNQQESSYNEQFF. The DNA for the CDR3 is TGTGCCAGCAACCAACAGGAGAGCTCCTACAATGAGCAGTTCTTC. The gene calls are TRBV4-2 and TRBJ2-1; TRBD1 might be the D (5 bases). Germline V gives CDR1 LGHNA, CDR2 YNFKEQ. The CDR3 sequence is 15 residues long.

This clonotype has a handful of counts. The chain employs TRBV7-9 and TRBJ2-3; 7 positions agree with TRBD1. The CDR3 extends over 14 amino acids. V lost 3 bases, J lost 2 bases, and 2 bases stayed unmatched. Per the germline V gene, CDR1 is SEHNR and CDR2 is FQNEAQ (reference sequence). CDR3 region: CASSFDRDTDTQYF. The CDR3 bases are TGTGCCAGCAGCTTCGACAGGGACACAGATACGCAGTATTTT.

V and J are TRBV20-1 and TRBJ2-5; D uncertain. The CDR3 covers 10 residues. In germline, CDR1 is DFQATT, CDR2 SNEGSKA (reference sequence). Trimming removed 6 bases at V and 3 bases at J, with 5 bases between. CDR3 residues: CSATEETQYF. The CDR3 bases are TGCAGTGCGACTGAAGAGACCCAGTACTTC.

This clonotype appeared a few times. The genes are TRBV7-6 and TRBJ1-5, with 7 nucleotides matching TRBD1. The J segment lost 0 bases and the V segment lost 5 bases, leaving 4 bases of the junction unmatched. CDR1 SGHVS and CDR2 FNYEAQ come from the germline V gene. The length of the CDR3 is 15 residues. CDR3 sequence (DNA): TGTGCCAGCAGCCCCACAGGGGATAGCAATCAGCCCCAGCATTTT. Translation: CASSPTGDSNQPQHF.

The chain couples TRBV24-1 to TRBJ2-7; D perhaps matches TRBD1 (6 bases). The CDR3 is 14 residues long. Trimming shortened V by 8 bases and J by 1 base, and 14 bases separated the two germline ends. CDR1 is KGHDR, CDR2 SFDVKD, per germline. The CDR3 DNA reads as TGTGCCACCAACGGGGACCAGGGGTCCTACGAGCAGTACTTC. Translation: CATNGDQGSYEQYF.

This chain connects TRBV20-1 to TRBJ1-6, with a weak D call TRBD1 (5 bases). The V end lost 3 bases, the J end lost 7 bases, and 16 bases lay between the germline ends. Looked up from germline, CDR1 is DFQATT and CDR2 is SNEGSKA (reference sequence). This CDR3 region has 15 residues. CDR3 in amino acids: CSARSPGGGNSPLHF. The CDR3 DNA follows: TGCAGTGCTAGGAGTCCTGGGGGAGGGAATTCACCCCTCCACTTT.

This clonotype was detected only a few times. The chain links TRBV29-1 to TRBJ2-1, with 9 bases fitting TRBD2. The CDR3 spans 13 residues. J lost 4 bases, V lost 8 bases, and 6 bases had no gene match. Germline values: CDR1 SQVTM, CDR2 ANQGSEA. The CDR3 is CSMTSGQYNEQFF. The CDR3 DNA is TGCAGCATGACTAGCGGTCAATACAATGAGCAGTTCTTC.

CDR3 in amino acids: CASSPDRSYEQYF. The CDR3 DNA sequence: TGTGCCAGCAGCCCGGACAGGTCCTACGAGCAGTACTTC. The rearrangement joins TRBV3-1 to TRBJ2-7; 7 bases map to TRBD1. Germline V lookup: CDR1 LGHDT, CDR2 YNNKEL (reference sequence). This CDR3 region has 13 residues. V lost 4 bases, J lost 1 base, and 1 base stayed unmatched.

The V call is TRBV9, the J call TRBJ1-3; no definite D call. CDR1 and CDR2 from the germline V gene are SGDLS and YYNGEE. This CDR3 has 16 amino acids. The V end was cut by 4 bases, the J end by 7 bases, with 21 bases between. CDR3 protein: CASSTPPGSSSNTIYF. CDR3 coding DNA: TGTGCCAGCAGCACACCTCCCGGGAGCTCTTCGAACACCATATATTTT.

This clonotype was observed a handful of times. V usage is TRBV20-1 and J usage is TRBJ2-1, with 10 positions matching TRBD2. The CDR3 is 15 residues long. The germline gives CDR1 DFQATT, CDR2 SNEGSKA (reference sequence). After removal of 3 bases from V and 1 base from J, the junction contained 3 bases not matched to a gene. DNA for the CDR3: TGCAGTGCTAGCCCGGGACTAGCGTCCTACAATGAGCAGTTCTTC. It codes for CSASPGLASYNEQFF.

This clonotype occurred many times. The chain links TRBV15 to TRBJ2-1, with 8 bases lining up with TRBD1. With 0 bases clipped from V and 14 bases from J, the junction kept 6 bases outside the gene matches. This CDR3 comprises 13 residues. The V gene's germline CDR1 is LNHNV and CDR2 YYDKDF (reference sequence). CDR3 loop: CATSRDWGTGEFF. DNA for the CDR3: TGTGCCACCAGCAGAGATTGGGGGACAGGAGAGTTCTTC.

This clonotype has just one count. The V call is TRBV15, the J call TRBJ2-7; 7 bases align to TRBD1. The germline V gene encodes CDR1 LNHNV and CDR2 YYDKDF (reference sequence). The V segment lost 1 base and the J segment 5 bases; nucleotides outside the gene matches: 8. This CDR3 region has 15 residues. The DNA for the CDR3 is TGTGCCACCAGCAGAGTAAGACAGGGAAGGCACGAGCAGTACTTC. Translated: CATSRVRQGRHEQYF.

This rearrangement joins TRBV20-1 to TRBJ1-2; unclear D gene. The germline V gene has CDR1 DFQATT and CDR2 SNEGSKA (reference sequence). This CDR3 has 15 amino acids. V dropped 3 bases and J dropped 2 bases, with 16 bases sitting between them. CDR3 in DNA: TGCAGTGCTAGCCGCCTCGACATATTAAACTATGGCTACACCTTC. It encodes CSASRLDILNYGYTF.

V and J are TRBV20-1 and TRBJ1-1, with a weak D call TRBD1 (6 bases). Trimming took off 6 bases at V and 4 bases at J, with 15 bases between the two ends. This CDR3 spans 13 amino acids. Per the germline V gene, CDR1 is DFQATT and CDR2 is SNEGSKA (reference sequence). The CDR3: CSAIPGQRTEAFF. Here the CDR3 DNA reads TGCAGTGCCATTCCCGGACAGCGCACTGAAGCTTTCTTT.

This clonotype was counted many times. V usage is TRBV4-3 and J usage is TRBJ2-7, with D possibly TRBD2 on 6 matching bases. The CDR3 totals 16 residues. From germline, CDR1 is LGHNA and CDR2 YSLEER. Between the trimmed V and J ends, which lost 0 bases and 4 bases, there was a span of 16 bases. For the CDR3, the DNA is TGCGCCAGCAGCCAAGATCCAGCGGGTGGCGTTTACGAGCAGTACTTC. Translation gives CASSQDPAGGVYEQYF.

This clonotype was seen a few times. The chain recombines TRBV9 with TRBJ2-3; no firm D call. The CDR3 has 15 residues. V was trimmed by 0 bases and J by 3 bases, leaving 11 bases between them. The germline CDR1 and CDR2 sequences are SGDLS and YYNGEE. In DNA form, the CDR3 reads TGTGCCAGCAGCGTAGCTGGACGAGCAACAGATACGCAGTATTTT. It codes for CASSVAGRATDTQYF.

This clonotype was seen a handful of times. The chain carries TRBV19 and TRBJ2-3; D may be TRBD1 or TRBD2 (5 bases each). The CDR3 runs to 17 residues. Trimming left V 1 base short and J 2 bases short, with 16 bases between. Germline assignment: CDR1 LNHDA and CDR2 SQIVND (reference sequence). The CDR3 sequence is CASSIGGPREPTDTQYF. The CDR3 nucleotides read TGTGCCAGTAGTATAGGGGGACCCCGGGAACCCACAGATACGCAGTATTTT.

CDR3 sequence: CATALGGPETQYF. The CDR3 DNA is TGTGCCACCGCGCTCGGGGGGCCAGAGACCCAGTACTTC. The rearrangement links TRBV6-6 to TRBJ2-5, with D possibly matching TRBD2 (7 bases). The CDR3 totals 13 residues. The V end lost 10 bases, the J end lost 4 bases, and 16 bases lay between the germline ends. The V gene's germline CDR1 is MNHNY and CDR2 SVGAGI (reference sequence).